This TCR beta chain was sequenced for a study of shared clonotypes between healthy human individuals. CDR1 SQVTM and CDR2 ANQGSEA come from the germline V gene. V dropped 1 base and J dropped 3; count of bases not matched to a gene: 5. This CDR3 contains 14 residues. Profiled with immunoSEQ multiplex PCR; TCRdb holds only in-frame clones, not every one. The sample holds about 1.5 million clones, nearly 99% seen once. This chain uses TRBV29-1 with TRBJ2-7, with 8 bases identical to TRBD1. The sample taken for sequencing was naive CD4+ T cells sorted from blood. Subset in this sample: CD45RA+ positively selected. The receptor was isolated from a man aged 25-40 years in good health. Written as DNA, the CDR3 is TGCAGCGTTGAAGGCGCAGGGGGCAACTACGAGCAGTACTTC. As protein: CSVEGAGGNYEQYF.